This T cell receptor (beta chain) was recovered during a study of immune cell composition in non-small cell lung cancer. Study overall: Lung adenocarcinoma or squamous carcinoma made up most tumours. Broader study findings: Tumour-reactive clones were not shown to match dominant in vivo tumour clones. Tumour-associated clones >0.5% occurred in under 35% of adenocarcinomas, roughly 80% of squamous.

Measured with immunoSEQ multiplex PCR; TCRdb has only the in-frame clones, and not every one. The data contain around 6,700 clones, 70% of them seen just once; the ten biggest clones take up less than 4.5%. In this sample, this clone turned up a few times. The antigen is unknown. DNA was extracted from unsorted cell suspensions stored frozen. Germline CDR1 MNHNY, CDR2 SVGAGI (reference sequence). With 5 bases removed from V and 5 bases from J, the gap between germline ends came to 14 bases. This CDR3 contains 14 residues. This TCR derives from a human donor with non-small cell lung cancer. V is TRBV6-6 and J is TRBJ2-3, with TRBD1 as a possible D gene (7 bases). Sequenced sample: lung tumor tissue. DNA of the CDR3: TGTGCCAGCAGTAAAAACAGGGGAGGAGATACGCAGTATTTT. Its protein is CASSKNRGGDTQYF.